This TCR beta chain was recorded in a study of cytomegalovirus exposure and HLA in healthy donors. The PCR contained 60 Vbeta and 13 Jbeta primers. The assay was immunoSEQ multiplex PCR, and TCRdb's table has in-frame clones only and misses some. Found here are 150,000 or so clones, approximately 76% of them singletons; the top ten hold roughly 1.9%. This clone was counted only a few times. This CDR3 is built from 16 residues. The germline V gene has CDR1 LGHNA and CDR2 YNFKEQ. Trimming removed 4 bases at V and 0 bases at J, with 10 bases between. The chain joins TRBV4-2 to TRBJ1-6; no definite D call. The source of this sequence is a female donor in good health and CMV-seronegative. The material sequenced was PBMCs. The CDR3 DNA is TGTGCCAGCAGCCCTGACATTAGCTCCTATAATTCACCCCTCCACTTT. This sequence encodes CASSPDISSYNSPLHF.